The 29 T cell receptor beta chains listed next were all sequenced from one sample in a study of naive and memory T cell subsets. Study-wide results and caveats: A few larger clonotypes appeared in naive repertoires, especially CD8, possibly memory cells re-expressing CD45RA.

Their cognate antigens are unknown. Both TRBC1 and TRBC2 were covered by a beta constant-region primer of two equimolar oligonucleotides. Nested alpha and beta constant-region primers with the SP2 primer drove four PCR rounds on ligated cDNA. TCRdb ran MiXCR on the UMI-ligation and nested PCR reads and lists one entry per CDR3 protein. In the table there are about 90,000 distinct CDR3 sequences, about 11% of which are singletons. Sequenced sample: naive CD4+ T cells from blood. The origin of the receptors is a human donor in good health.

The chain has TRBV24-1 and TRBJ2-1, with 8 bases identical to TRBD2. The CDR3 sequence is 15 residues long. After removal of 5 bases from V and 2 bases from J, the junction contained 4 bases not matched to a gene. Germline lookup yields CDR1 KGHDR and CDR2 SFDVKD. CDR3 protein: CATSVSGTTYNEQFF. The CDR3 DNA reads TGTGCCACCAGTGTTAGCGGGACAACCTACAATGAGCAGTTCTTC.

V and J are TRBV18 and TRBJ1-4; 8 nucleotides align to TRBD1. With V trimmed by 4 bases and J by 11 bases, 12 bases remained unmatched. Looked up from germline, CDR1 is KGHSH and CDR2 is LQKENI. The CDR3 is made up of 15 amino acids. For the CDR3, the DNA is TGTGCCAGCTCACTTCCAGGGACAGGTCTTTGGAAACTGTTTTTT. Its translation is CASSLPGTGLWKLFF.

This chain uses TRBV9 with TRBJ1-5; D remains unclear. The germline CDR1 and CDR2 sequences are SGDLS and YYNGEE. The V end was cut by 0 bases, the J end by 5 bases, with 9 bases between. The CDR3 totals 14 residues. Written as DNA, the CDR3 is TGTGCCAGCAGCGTAGCCCCGTCCGATCAGCCCCAGCATTTT. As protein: CASSVAPSDQPQHF.

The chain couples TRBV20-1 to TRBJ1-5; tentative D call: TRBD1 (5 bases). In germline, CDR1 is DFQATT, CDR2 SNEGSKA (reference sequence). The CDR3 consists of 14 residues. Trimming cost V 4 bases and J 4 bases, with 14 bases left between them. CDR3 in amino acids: CSAIRGVRNQPQHF. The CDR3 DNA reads TGCAGTGCTATTCGGGGGGTAAGAAATCAGCCCCAGCATTTT.

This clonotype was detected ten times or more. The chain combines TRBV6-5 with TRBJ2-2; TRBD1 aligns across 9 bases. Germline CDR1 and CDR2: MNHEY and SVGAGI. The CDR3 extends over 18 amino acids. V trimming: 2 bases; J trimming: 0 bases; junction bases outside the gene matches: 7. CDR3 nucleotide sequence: TGTGCCAGCAGTTACCACAGGGGGCGGCGATCGAACACCGGGGAGCTGTTTTTT. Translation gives CASSYHRGRRSNTGELFF.

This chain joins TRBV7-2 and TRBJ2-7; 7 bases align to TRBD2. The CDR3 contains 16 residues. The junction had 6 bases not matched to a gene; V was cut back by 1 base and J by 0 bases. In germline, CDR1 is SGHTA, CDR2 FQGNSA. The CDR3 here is CASSLGIAGPSYEQYF. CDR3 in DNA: TGTGCCAGCAGCTTAGGCATAGCGGGCCCCTCCTACGAGCAGTACTTC.

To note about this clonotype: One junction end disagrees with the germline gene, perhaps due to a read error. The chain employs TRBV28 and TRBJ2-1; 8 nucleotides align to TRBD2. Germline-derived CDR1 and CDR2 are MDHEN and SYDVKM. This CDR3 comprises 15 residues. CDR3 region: CASTGGDGSYNEQFF. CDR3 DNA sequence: TGTGCATCGACCGGGGGGGACGGCTCCTACAATGAGCAGTTCTTT.

The CDR3 reads CASSLHGGGQTETQYF. In DNA form, the CDR3 reads TGTGCCAGCAGCTTACATGGGGGGGGACAAACGGAGACCCAGTACTTC. This chain uses TRBV11-1 with TRBJ2-5, with D possibly matching TRBD2 (7 bases). Trimming took 2 bases from V and 5 from J, leaving 18 bases between them. CDR3 length: 16 residues. Germline V CDR1 and CDR2: SGHAT, FQDESV (reference sequence).

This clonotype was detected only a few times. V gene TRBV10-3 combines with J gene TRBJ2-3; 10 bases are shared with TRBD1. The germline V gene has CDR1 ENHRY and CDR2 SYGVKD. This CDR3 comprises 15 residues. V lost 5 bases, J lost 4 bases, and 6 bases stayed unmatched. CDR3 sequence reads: CAISPGQGSPDTQYF. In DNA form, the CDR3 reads TGTGCCATCAGTCCGGGACAGGGGAGCCCAGATACGCAGTATTTT.

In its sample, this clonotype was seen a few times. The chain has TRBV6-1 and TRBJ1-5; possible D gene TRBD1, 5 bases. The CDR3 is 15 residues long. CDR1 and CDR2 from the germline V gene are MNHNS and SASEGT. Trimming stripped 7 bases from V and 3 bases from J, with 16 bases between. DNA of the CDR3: TGTGCCAGCACCAAGGGGTCGAGGGTCAATCAGCCCCAGCATTTT. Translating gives CASTKGSRVNQPQHF.

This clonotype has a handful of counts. The CDR3 loop reads CSAGQGSDYEQYF. The CDR3 DNA follows: TGCAGCGCCGGACAGGGGAGCGATTACGAGCAGTACTTC. The chain is built from TRBV29-1 and TRBJ2-7; 9 nucleotides match TRBD1. The CDR3 is made up of 13 amino acids. CDR1 is SQVTM and CDR2 is ANQGSEA in the germline V gene. Trimming at V came to 7 bases and at J to 4 bases, leaving 8 bases not matched to a gene.

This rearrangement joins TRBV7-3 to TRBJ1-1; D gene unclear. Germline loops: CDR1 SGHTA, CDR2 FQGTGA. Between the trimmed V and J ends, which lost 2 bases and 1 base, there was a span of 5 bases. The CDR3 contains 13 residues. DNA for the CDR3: TGTGCCAGCAGCTTAGTAACGAACACTGAAGCTTTCTTT. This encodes CASSLVTNTEAFF.

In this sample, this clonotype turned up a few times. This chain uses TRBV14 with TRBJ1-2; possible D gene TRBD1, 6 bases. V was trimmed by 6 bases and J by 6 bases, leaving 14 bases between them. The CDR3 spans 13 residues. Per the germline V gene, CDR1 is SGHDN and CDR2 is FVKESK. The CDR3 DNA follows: TGTGCCAGCAGTCCCGGACAGAGTAATGGCTACACCTTC. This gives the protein CASSPGQSNGYTF.

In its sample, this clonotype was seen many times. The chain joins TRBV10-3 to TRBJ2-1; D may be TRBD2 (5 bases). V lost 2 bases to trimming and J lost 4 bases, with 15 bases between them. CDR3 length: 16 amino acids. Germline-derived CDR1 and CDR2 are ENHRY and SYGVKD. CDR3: CAISEPGSRGYNEQFF. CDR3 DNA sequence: TGTGCCATCAGTGAGCCCGGATCCCGAGGGTACAATGAGCAGTTCTTC.

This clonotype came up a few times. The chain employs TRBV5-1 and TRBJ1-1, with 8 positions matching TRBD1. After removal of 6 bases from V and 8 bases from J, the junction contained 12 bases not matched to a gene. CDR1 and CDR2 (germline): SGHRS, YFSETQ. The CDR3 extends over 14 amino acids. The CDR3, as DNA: TGCGCCAGCAACCCGGGACAGGAAAACGTCGAAGCTTTCTTT. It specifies CASNPGQENVEAFF.

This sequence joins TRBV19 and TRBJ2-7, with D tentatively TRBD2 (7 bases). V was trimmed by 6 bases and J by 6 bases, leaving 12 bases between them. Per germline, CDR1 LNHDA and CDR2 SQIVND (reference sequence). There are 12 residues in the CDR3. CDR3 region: CASSARGAEQYF. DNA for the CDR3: TGTGCCAGTAGCGCCCGGGGGGCCGAGCAGTACTTC.

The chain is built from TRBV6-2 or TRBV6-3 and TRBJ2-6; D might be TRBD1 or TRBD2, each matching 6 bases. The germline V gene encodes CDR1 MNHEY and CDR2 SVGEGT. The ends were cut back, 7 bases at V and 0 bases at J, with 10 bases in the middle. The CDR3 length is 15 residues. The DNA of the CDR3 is TGTGCCAGCAACGGAGGGGGCTCTGGGGCCAACGTCCTGACTTTC. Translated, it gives CASNGGGSGANVLTF.

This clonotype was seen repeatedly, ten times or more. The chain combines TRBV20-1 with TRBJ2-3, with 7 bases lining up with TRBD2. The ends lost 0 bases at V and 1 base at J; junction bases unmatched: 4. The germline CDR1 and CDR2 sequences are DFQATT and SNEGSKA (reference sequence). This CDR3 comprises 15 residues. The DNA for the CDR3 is TGCAGTGCTAGAGATCCCACTAGCGGCACAGATACGCAGTATTTT. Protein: CSARDPTSGTDTQYF.

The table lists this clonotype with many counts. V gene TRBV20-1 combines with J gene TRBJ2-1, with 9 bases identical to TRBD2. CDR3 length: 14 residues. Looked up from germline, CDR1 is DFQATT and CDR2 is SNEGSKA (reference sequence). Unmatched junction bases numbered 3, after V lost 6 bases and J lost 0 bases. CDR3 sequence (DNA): TGCAGTGCCATTAGCGGGAGCTCCTACAATGAGCAGTTCTTC. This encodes CSAISGSSYNEQFF.

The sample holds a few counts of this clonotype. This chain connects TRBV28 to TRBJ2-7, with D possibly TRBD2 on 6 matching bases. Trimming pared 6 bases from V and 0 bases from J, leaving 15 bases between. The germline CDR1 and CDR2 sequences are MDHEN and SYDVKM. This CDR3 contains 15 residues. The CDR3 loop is CASRVLAPYSYEQYF. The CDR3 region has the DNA TGTGCCAGCAGGGTACTAGCTCCCTACTCCTACGAGCAGTACTTC.

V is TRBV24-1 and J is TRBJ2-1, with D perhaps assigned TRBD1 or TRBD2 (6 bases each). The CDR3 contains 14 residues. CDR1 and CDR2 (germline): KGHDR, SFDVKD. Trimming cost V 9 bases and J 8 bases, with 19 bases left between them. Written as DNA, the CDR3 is TGTGCCACCGGGACAAGGGGGGTTGGGGATGAGCAGTTCTTC. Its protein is CATGTRGVGDEQFF.

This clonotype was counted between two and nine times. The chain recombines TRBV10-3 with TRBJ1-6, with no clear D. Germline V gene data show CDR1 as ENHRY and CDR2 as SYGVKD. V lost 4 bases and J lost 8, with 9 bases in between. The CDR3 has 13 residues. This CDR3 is CAISGTYDSPLHF. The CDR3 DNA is TGTGCCATCAGTGGGACGTATGATTCACCCCTCCACTTT.

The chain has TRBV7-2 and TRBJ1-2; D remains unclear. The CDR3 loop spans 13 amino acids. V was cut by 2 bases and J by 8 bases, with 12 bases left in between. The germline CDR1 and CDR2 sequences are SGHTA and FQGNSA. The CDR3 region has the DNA TGTGCCAGCAGCTTAAACACGGTGGGAGGCTACACCTTC. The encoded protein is CASSLNTVGGYTF. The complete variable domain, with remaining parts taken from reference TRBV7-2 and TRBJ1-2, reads GAGVSQSPSNKVTEKGKDVELRCDPISGHTALYWYRQSLGQGLEFLIYFQGNSAPDKSGLPSDRFSAERTGGSVSTLTIQRTQQEDSAVYLCASSLNTVGGYTFGSGTRLTVV.

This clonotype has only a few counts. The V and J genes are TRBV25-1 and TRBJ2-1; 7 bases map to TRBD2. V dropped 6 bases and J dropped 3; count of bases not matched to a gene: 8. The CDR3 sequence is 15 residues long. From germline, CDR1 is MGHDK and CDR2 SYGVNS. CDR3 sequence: CASSRVGGLYNEQFF. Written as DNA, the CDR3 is TGTGCCAGCAGCCGGGTGGGAGGGCTCTACAATGAGCAGTTCTTC.

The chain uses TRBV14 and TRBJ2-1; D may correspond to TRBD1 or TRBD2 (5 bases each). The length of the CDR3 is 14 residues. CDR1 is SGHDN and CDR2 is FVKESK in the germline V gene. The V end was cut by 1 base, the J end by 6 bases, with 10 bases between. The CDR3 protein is CASSQAWDLNEQFF. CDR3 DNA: TGTGCCAGCAGCCAAGCTTGGGACCTCAATGAGCAGTTCTTC.

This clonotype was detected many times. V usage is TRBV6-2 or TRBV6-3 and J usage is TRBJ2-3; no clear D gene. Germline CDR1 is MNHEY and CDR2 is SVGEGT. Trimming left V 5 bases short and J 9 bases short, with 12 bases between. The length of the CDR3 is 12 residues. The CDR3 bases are TGTGCCAGCAGTACCACGCCCTTGACGCAGTATTTT. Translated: CASSTTPLTQYF.

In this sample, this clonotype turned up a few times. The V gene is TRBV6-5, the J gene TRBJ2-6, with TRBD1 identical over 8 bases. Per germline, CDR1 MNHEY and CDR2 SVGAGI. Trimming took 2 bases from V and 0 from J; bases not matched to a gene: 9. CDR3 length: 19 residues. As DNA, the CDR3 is TGTGCCAGCAGTTACGGGCAGGCAGGGGGCCACTCTGGGGCCAACGTCCTGACTTTC. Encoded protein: CASSYGQAGGHSGANVLTF.

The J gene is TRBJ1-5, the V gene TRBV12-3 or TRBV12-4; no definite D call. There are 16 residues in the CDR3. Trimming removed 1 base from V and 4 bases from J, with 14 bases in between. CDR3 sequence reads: CASSLGLKSFNQPQHF. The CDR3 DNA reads TGTGCCAGCAGTTTAGGTCTAAAAAGTTTTAATCAGCCCCAGCATTTT.

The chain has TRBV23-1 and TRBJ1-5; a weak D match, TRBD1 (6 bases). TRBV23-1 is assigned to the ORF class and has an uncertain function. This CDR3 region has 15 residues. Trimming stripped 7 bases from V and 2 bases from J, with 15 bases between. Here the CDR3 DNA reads TGCGCCAGCACCCAAGGGGGGGGTGGCAATCAGCCCCAGCATTTT. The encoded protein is CASTQGGGGNQPQHF.